This T cell receptor beta chain was sequenced in a study of shared clonotypes between healthy human individuals. TCRdb's copy holds only in-frame clones and misses some; the assay was immunoSEQ multiplex PCR. The table shows about 1.1 million clones, with around 82% occurring only once. Findings and caveats of the study: What rarefaction showed was incomplete sorted-subset sequencing despite large depth.

There are a few counts of this clone. Its target is not known. Distinct nucleotide sequences in the sample also encode this CDR3. CDR3 length: 15 amino acids. Germline loops: CDR1 LNHDA, CDR2 SQIVND (reference sequence). V shed 6 bases and J 0 bases; nucleotides not matched to a gene: 2. Source material: memory CD4+ T cells from PBMCs. Sample subset: CD45RA-negative fraction. This TCR was sampled from a man aged 18 to 29 in good health. Some clones in this sample may be carry-over from other donors' samples. The gene calls are TRBV19 and TRBJ2-2, with TRBD1 identical over 9 bases. CDR3 nucleotides: TGTGCCAGTAGGGGGGACAGGGCGAACACCGGGGAGCTGTTTTTT. As protein: CASRGDRANTGELFF.